These T cell receptor beta chains were read from a single sample in a study of CD8+CD57+ T cells in acquired aplastic anemia. MiXCR was run by TCRdb on the reads, yielding one entry per CDR3 protein. This sample has about 190,000 distinct CDR3 sequences, with 50% to 55% found just once. What was sequenced was sorted CD4+, CD8+, or CD8+CD57+ T cells (not recorded which) from PBMCs. The receptor set was obtained from a human donor in good health, serving as a control. The CDR3 runs from the conserved cysteine through the conserved F or W. A D gene is named only where the DNA matches it firmly. Size values are once, few and many counts, or a class for expanded clones, and some rows have none.

15 - - TRBJ2-3 TRBV19 TGTGCCAGTAGTATAGCTGTTACAGGGACAGATACGCAGTATTTT CASSIAVTGTDTQYF
13 - few TRBJ2-5 TRBV7-2 TGTGCCAGCAGCTTGGTCAGGGAAGAGACCCAGTACTTC CASSLVREETQYF
14 TRBD1 many TRBJ1-5 TRBV12-3/TRBV12-4 TGTGCCAGCAGTTTAAGACAGGGCCCCGCGCCCCAGCATTTT CASSLRQGPAPQHF
12 - - TRBJ1-5 TRBV7-9 TGTGCCAGCAGCCTAGACCAACAGCCCCAGCATTTT CASSLDQQPQHF
13 TRBD1 once TRBJ2-7 TRBV20-1 TGCAGTGCTAGACAGGGGGCCTCCTACGAGCAGTACTTC CSARQGASYEQYF
16 - many TRBJ2-1 TRBV11-3 TGTGCCAGCAGCGCCCACTGGAGTAGCGGAAACAATGAGCAGTTCTTC CASSAHWSSGNNEQFF
14 - - TRBJ1-1 TRBV20-1 TGCAGTGCTAGAGATTTAGGGACGGACACTGAAGCTTTCTTT CSARDLGTDTEAFF
17 TRBD1 - TRBJ2-7 TRBV9 TGTGCCAGCAGCGTAGGCCCCGGACAGGGAAGAAGATACGAGCAGTACTTC CASSVGPGQGRRYEQYF
16 - few TRBJ2-2 TRBV5-8 TGTGCCAGCAGTGAATTGGGGACCGCGAACACCGGGGAGCTGTTTTTT CASSELGTANTGELFF
13 - - TRBJ1-5 TRBV29-1 TGCAGCGTTGAATCAGGGGTCAATCAGCCCCAGCATTTT CSVESGVNQPQHF
17 - many TRBJ2-2 TRBV4-1 TGCGCCAGCAGCCAAGATTGGGGGGCTGCGGTCACCGGGGAGCTGTTTTTT CASSQDWGAAVTGELFF
15 - - TRBJ1-1 TRBV10-3 TGTGCCAGCAGGAGCGGGGGACAAAGGAACACTGAAGCTTTCTTT CASRSGGQRNTEAFF
16 TRBD1 once TRBJ1-1 TRBV11-1 TGTGCCAGCAGCCCCTCTTATCGTTCAGGGGGCACTGAAGCTTTCTTT CASSPSYRSGGTEAFF
16 TRBD1 - TRBJ2-2 TRBV24-1 TGTGCCACCAGTGACCCCGGGACAGGGCAAGGCGGGGAGCTGTTTTTT CATSDPGTGQGGELFF
17 TRBD1 many TRBJ2-7 TRBV20-1 TGCAGTACCTTTGACAGGGTATCCGCGGTTGGGTCTTATGCGCAGTACTTC CSTFDRVSAVGSYAQYF
11 TRBD2 few TRBJ2-5 TRBV29-1 TGCAGCGTTGTAGCGGGGGAGACCCAGTACTTC CSVVAGETQYF
15 TRBD2 once TRBJ2-3 TRBV25-1 TGTGCCAGCAAGACTAGCGGGGGGGCGAAAGATACGCAGTATTTT CASKTSGGAKDTQYF
17 TRBD1 many TRBJ2-7 TRBV12-3/TRBV12-4 TGTGCCAGCAGTCTGAGGGGATACAGGGGGCGCCTGTCCGAGCAGTACTTC CASSLRGYRGRLSEQYF
14 - - TRBJ2-1 TRBV2 TGTGCCAGCAGTGAACAGGACTCTGGCAATGAGCAGTTCTTC CASSEQDSGNEQFF
15 TRBD1 - TRBJ2-7 TRBV29-1 TGCAGCGTGGGGGGAGGGACAGGGGTCTCCTACGAGCAGTACTTC CSVGGGTGVSYEQYF
12 - - TRBJ1-1 TRBV9 TGTGCCAGCAGCGTAGATAGGGGTGAAGCTTTCTTT CASSVDRGEAFF
12 - few TRBJ2-3 TRBV20-1 TGCAGTGCTAGAGCAGGGGCAGATACGCAGTATTTT CSARAGADTQYF
14 - many TRBJ1-2 TRBV7-8 TGTGCCAGCAGCTTTCCGGGAGGGGACTATGGCTACACCTTC CASSFPGGDYGYTF
14 - - TRBJ2-7 TRBV19 TGTGCCAGCAGCTTAGTCCAGGGTGCCTACGAGCAGTACTTC CASSLVQGAYEQYF
12 - - TRBJ1-6 TRBV6-5 TGTGCCAGCAGTTACTCGGTTTTACCCCTCCACTTT CASSYSVLPLHF
11 - - TRBJ1-2 TRBV19 TGTGCCAGTAAACAGGTCTCTGGAAACACCTTC CASKQVSGNTF
11 - many TRBJ1-1 TRBV14 TGTGCCAGCAGCCACGGCGGAACGGCTTTCTTT CASSHGGTAFF
13 TRBD1 many TRBJ1-2 TRBV29-1 TGCAGCGTTGCCGACAGGGGCGGTGGGAGCTACACCTTC CSVADRGGGSYTF
15 TRBD1 many TRBJ1-3 TRBV4-3 TGCGCCAGCAGCCCCGGGACAGGGGTAGGAAACACCATATATTTT CASSPGTGVGNTIYF
15 - - TRBJ2-3 TRBV7-9 TGTGCCAGCAGCTTAGGGACAGACGAGACAGATACGCAGTATTTT CASSLGTDETDTQYF
18 - few TRBJ1-1 TRBV25-1 TGTGCCAGCAGTGAAAACGCCGGGACAAGAGTCGGCGACACTGAAGCTTTCTTT CASSENAGTRVGDTEAFF